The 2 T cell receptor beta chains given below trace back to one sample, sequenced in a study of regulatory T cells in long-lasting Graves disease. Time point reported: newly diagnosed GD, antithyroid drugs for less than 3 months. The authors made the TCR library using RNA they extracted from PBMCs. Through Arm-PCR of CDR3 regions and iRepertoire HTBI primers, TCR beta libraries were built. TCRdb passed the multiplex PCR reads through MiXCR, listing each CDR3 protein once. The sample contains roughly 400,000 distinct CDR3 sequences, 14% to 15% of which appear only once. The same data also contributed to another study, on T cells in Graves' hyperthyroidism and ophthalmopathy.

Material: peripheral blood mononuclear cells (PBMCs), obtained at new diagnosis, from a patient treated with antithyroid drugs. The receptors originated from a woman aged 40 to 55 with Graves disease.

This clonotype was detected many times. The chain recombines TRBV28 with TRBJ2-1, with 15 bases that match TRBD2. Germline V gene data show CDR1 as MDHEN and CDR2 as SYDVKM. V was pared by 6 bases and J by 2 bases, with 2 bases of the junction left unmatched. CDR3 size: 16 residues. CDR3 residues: CASSRTSGRAYNEQFF. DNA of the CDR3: TGTGCCAGCAGCCGGACTAGCGGGAGGGCCTACAATGAGCAGTTCTTC.

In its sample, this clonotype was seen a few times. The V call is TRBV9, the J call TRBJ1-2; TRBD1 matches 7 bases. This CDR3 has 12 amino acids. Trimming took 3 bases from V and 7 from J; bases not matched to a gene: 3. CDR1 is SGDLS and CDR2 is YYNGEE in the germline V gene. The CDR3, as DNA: TGTGCCAGCAGCGCCGACAGGGTTGGCTACACCTTC. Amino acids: CASSADRVGYTF.